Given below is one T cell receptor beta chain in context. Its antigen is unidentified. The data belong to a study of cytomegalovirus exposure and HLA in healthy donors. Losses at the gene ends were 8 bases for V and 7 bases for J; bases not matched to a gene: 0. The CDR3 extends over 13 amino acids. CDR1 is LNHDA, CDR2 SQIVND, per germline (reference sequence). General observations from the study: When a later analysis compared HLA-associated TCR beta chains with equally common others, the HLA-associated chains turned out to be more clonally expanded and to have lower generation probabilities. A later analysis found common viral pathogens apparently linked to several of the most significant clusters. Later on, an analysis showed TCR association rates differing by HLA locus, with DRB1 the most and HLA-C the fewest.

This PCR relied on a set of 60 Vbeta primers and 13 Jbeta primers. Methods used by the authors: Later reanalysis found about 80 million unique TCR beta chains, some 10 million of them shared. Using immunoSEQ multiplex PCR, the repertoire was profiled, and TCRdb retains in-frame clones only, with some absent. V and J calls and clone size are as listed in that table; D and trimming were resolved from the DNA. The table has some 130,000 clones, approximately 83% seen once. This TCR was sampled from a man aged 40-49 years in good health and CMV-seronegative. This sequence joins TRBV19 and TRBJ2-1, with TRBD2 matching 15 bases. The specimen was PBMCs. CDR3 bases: TGTGCCAGTGGGACTAGCGGGGGGAATGAGCAGTTCTTC. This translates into CASGTSGGNEQFF.